The next 22 T cell receptor beta chains were all read from a single sample in a study of CD8 T cells in ankylosing spondylitis. TCRdb used MiXCR to reprocess the 5' RACE reads, holding one entry per CDR3 protein. The sample lists around 320,000 distinct CDR3 sequences, around 20% occurring once. Source material: blood, either unsorted or a sorted T cell fraction (not recorded which). Receptors were obtained from a female donor with ankylosing spondylitis or in good health (not recorded which).

J is TRBJ1-2 and V is TRBV28, with D uncertain. CDR1 and CDR2 (germline): MDHEN, SYDVKM. This CDR3 spans 16 amino acids. Deletions cut 3 bases from V and 8 bases from J, with 22 bases between. Here the CDR3 reads CASSFWSAVSYEGYTF. The CDR3 nucleotides are TGTGCCAGCAGTTTTTGGTCTGCCGTCTCTTATGAGGGCTACACCTTC.

This clonotype was seen a handful of times. The J gene is TRBJ2-2, the V gene TRBV20-1, with TRBD2 as a possible D gene (5 bases). The CDR3 is 14 amino acids. In germline, CDR1 is DFQATT, CDR2 SNEGSKA (reference sequence). V lost 6 bases, J lost 1 base, and 12 bases lay in between. In nucleotides, the CDR3 is TGCAGTGCAACTACCCGGGGGAACACCGGGGAGCTGTTTTTT. Translating it yields CSATTRGNTGELFF.

This clonotype was seen a handful of times. The chain joins TRBV20-1 to TRBJ2-3; 8 bases are a match to TRBD2. Germline V CDR1 and CDR2: DFQATT, SNEGSKA (reference sequence). The CDR3 has 14 residues. V dropped 7 bases and J dropped 0; count of bases not matched to a gene: 6. The CDR3 DNA reads TGCAGTGTTACTAGCGGATTAAGCACAGATACGCAGTATTTT. It is translated as CSVTSGLSTDTQYF.

V is TRBV5-4 and J is TRBJ2-1; 14 nucleotides line up with TRBD2. V trimming: 4 bases; J trimming: 10 bases; junction bases outside the gene matches: 13. CDR3 length: 17 residues. The V gene's germline CDR1 is SGHNT and CDR2 YYREEE (reference sequence). This chain's CDR3 is CASSRTEGGLAGVEQFF. The CDR3 coding sequence is TGTGCCAGCAGCCGAACCGAGGGGGGACTAGCGGGAGTAGAGCAGTTCTTC.

This clonotype has only a few counts. The V call is TRBV2, the J call TRBJ2-7; 7 bases align to TRBD2. The CDR3 loop spans 14 amino acids. Germline lookup yields CDR1 SNHLY and CDR2 FYNNEI. Trimming at V came to 1 base and at J to 4 bases, leaving 4 bases not matched to a gene. The CDR3 loop is CASSEVGGPYEQYF. The CDR3 bases are TGTGCCAGCAGTGAAGTGGGAGGGCCTTACGAGCAGTACTTC.

V is TRBV29-1 and J is TRBJ1-1; D is ambiguous. The CDR3 sequence is 15 residues long. V lost 5 bases to trimming and J lost 6 bases, with 22 bases between them. Germline V lookup: CDR1 SQVTM, CDR2 ANQGSEA. CDR3 sequence reads: CSVSVRLAGSAEAFF. For the CDR3, the DNA is TGCAGCGTTTCCGTAAGATTAGCGGGGAGCGCTGAAGCTTTCTTT.

The chain combines TRBV6-1 with TRBJ1-2; D unclear. The CDR3 is made up of 13 amino acids. Trimming took off 6 bases at V and 4 bases at J, with 12 bases between the two ends. Germline V gene data show CDR1 as MNHNS and CDR2 as SASEGT. In nucleotides, the CDR3 is TGTGCCAGCAGACGTGTGGGCTCCTATGGCTACACCTTC. Protein: CASRRVGSYGYTF.

V is TRBV7-9 and J is TRBJ1-4; D gene unclear. Germline loops: CDR1 SEHNR, CDR2 FQNEAQ (reference sequence). This CDR3 region has 15 residues. V dropped 6 bases and J dropped 0 bases, with 11 bases sitting between them. CDR3 in DNA: TGTGCCAGCAGTCTACCATTCGCAACTAATGAAAAACTGTTTTTT. Encoded protein: CASSLPFATNEKLFF. The full variable domain, rest sourced from reference TRBV7-9 and TRBJ1-4, is DTGVSQNPRHKITKRGQNVTFRCDPISEHNRLYWYRQTLGQGPEFLTYFQNEAQLEKSRLLSDRFSAERPKGSFSTLEIQRTEQGDSAMYLCASSLPFATNEKLFFGSGTQLSVL.

This clonotype was seen many times. This chain connects TRBV20-1 to TRBJ2-7; D uncertain. Looked up from germline, CDR1 is DFQATT and CDR2 is SNEGSKA (reference sequence). V lost 3 bases, J lost 0 bases, and 12 bases lay in between. CDR3 length: 14 residues. Here the CDR3 reads CSASSHQSSYEQYF. CDR3 DNA sequence: TGCAGTGCTAGCAGCCACCAAAGCTCCTACGAGCAGTACTTC.

This clonotype was seen a handful of times. The rearrangement joins TRBV7-2 to TRBJ2-3; no definite D call. The CDR3 runs 14 residues. With 5 bases removed from V and 7 bases from J, the gap between germline ends came to 16 bases. Looked up from germline, CDR1 is SGHTA and CDR2 is FQGNSA. The CDR3 region is CASSTASVGNTQYF. The CDR3 DNA is TGTGCCAGCAGCACCGCCAGCGTGGGTAATACGCAGTATTTT. The full variable domain, with the rest looked up from reference TRBV7-2 and TRBJ2-3, is GAGVSQSPSNKVTEKGKDVELRCDPISGHTALYWYRQSLGQGLEFLIYFQGNSAPDKSGLPSDRFSAERTGGSVSTLTIQRTQQEDSAVYLCASSTASVGNTQYFGPGTRLTVL.

The table lists this clonotype with a few counts. This CDR3 reads CSGGTRHQRVSSYNEQFF. CDR3 bases: TGCAGCGGCGGGACCAGACATCAGCGGGTGAGCTCCTACAATGAGCAGTTCTTC. J is TRBJ2-1 and V is TRBV20-1, with D maybe TRBD2 (6 bases). Germline-derived CDR1 and CDR2 are DFQATT and SNEGSKA (reference sequence). The CDR3 covers 18 residues.

Of note for this clonotype: One end of the junction varies from germline; a read error may be responsible. CDR3 bases: TGTGCCAGCAGTTTATCTATTAGGGCCCCCCCTTTCTTC. Its translation is CASSLSIRAPPFF. The J gene is TRBJ2-7, the V gene TRBV27; D unclear. CDR1 is MNHEY and CDR2 is SMNVEV in the germline V gene (reference sequence). The CDR3 is 13 amino acids.

V and J are TRBV4-2 and TRBJ2-7; the D gene is possibly TRBD2 (5 bases). Trimming cost V 1 base and J 3 bases, with 13 bases left between them. Germline assignment: CDR1 LGHNA and CDR2 YNFKEQ. The CDR3 runs to 15 residues. CDR3 protein: CASSQVAEGLYEQYF. The CDR3 bases are TGTGCCAGCAGCCAAGTGGCAGAGGGTCTCTACGAGCAGTACTTC.

This clonotype was picked up many times. The V and J genes are TRBV10-3 and TRBJ2-6, with D uncertain. CDR3 size: 14 residues. Per the germline V gene, CDR1 is ENHRY and CDR2 is SYGVKD. Trimming removed 5 bases from V and 1 base from J, with 6 bases in between. CDR3 DNA sequence: TGTGCCATCAGTCCTAGTTCTGGGGCCAACGTCCTGACTTTC. Protein sequence: CAISPSSGANVLTF.

The chain carries TRBV6-1 and TRBJ1-2; tentatively, D is TRBD1 (5 bases). Germline CDR1 and CDR2: MNHNS and SASEGT. V lost 6 bases to trimming and J lost 6 bases, with 14 bases between them. This CDR3 is 13 amino acids long. DNA of the CDR3: TGTGCCAGCAGCCCCGGGACCGTCAATGGCTACACCTTC. It specifies CASSPGTVNGYTF.

There are many counts of this clonotype. This chain uses TRBV12-3 or TRBV12-4 with TRBJ1-1, with D perhaps TRBD1 (6 bases). Trimming stripped 7 bases from V and 5 bases from J, with 20 bases between. The CDR3 consists of 15 residues. CDR3 DNA sequence: TGTGCCAGCACCCGACGTACAGGGCTGGGGACTGAAGCTTTCTTT. Translated, it gives CASTRRTGLGTEAFF.

The CDR3 nucleotides are TGCGCCAGCAGCTTGGATGGTAGCGGGAACTACAATGAGCAGTTCTTC. Translation gives CASSLDGSGNYNEQFF. The V call is TRBV5-1, the J call TRBJ2-1; 8 bases map to TRBD2. J was trimmed by 3 bases and V by 0 bases; bases with no gene match: 5. CDR3 length equals 16 residues. Germline V CDR1 and CDR2: SGHRS, YFSETQ.

The chain is built from TRBV30 and TRBJ2-1, with 8 bases lining up with TRBD1. This CDR3 spans 13 amino acids. V trimming: 8 bases; J trimming: 4 bases; junction bases outside the gene matches: 7. Germline CDR1 and CDR2: GTSNPN and SVGIG (reference sequence). CDR3 protein: CALRQGSYNEQFF. The CDR3 nucleotides are TGTGCCCTAAGACAGGGGTCTTACAATGAGCAGTTCTTC.

This clonotype was counted a few times. The chain has TRBV6-1 and TRBJ2-6, with TRBD1 matching over 12 bases. The V segment lost 6 bases and the J segment 8 bases; nucleotides outside the gene matches: 14. CDR3 length equals 18 residues. Looked up from germline, CDR1 is MNHNS and CDR2 is SASEGT. The CDR3 is CASSTPGQGAFTPNVLTF. CDR3 in DNA: TGTGCCAGCAGCACACCGGGACAGGGGGCTTTCACCCCCAACGTCCTGACTTTC.

The sample holds a few counts of this clonotype. The V call is TRBV6-6, the J call TRBJ1-2; D perhaps matches TRBD1 (6 bases). The CDR3 totals 13 residues. V lost 2 bases and J lost 3, with 7 bases in between. Germline lookup yields CDR1 MNHNY and CDR2 SVGAGI (reference sequence). CDR3 DNA sequence: TGTGCCAGCAGTTACCGGACAGACTATGGCTACACCTTC. Amino acid sequence: CASSYRTDYGYTF.

CDR3 region: CASSQDWDGTEAFF. CDR3 in DNA: TGCGCCAGCAGCCAAGATTGGGACGGCACTGAAGCTTTCTTT. This sequence joins TRBV4-3 and TRBJ1-1; possible D gene TRBD1, 5 bases. The germline V gene has CDR1 LGHNA and CDR2 YSLEER. There are 14 residues in the CDR3. V was clipped by 0 bases and J by 4 bases, with 9 bases between them.

This sequence joins TRBV10-3 and TRBJ1-1; perhaps TRBD1 as D (5 bases). The V gene's germline CDR1 is ENHRY and CDR2 SYGVKD. This CDR3 comprises 14 residues. Between the trimmed V and J ends, which lost 4 bases and 1 base, there was a span of 10 bases. CDR3 residues: CAISVRDQNTEAFF. The DNA of the CDR3 is TGTGCCATCAGTGTGCGGGACCAGAACACTGAAGCTTTCTTT.